These 25 T cell receptor beta chains share one sample of origin, sequenced in a study of CD8 T cells in ankylosing spondylitis. Notes on the study in general: The study identified a TCR beta motif of roughly eight highly homologous variants that appeared characteristic of ankylosing spondylitis blood.

MiXCR, applied by TCRdb to the 5' RACE reads, yields one record per CDR3 protein. The table lists fewer than 550,000 distinct CDR3 sequences, roughly 5.3% of them singletons, with under 4.5% in the top ten. These receptors have no identified antigens. Sequencing input: blood, either unsorted or a sorted T cell fraction (not recorded which). These receptors were collected from a male donor with ankylosing spondylitis.

Many counts were recorded for this clonotype. The J gene is TRBJ1-1, the V gene TRBV5-5; D not certain. With 2 bases removed from V and 6 bases from J, the gap between germline ends came to 8 bases. Germline CDR1 is SGHKS and CDR2 is YYEKEE (reference sequence). The CDR3 extends over 12 amino acids. The DNA of the CDR3 is TGTGCCAGCAGCTTTGGACTCTCTGAAGCTTTCTTT. Protein sequence: CASSFGLSEAFF. The variable domain in full, with the rest retrieved from reference TRBV5-5 and TRBJ1-1, is DAGVTQSPTHLIKTRGQQVTLRCSPISGHKSVSWYQQVLGQGPQFIFQYYEKEERGRGNFPDRFSARQFPNYSSELNVNALLLGDSALYLCASSFGLSEAFFGQGTRLTVV.

Only a few counts were recorded for this clonotype. This chain uses TRBV13 with TRBJ1-2; a weak D match, TRBD1 (5 bases). The V end was cut by 5 bases, the J end by 8 bases, with 15 bases between. The CDR3 covers 13 residues. In germline, CDR1 is PRHDT, CDR2 FYEKMQ (reference sequence). The DNA of the CDR3 is TGTGCCAGCAGCCTTTACCGAGGGGTAGGCTACACCTTC. This encodes CASSLYRGVGYTF.

This clonotype has ten or more counts. The genes are TRBV20-1 and TRBJ2-1; a weak D match, TRBD2 (6 bases). The V and J ends lost 1 base and 4 bases respectively, with 11 bases between them. Germline V gene data show CDR1 as DFQATT and CDR2 as SNEGSKA (reference sequence). This CDR3 has 14 residues. The CDR3 sequence is CSARVGGAYNEQFF. The CDR3 nucleotides read TGCAGTGCTAGAGTCGGGGGAGCATACAATGAGCAGTTCTTC.

This clonotype came up many times. The chain uses TRBV29-1 and TRBJ2-3; a possible D gene is TRBD1 (5 bases). The V end lost 4 bases, the J end lost 6 bases, and 14 bases lay between the germline ends. The germline V gene encodes CDR1 SQVTM and CDR2 ANQGSEA. The CDR3 is made up of 13 amino acids. Written as DNA, the CDR3 is TGCAGCGTTGTTTTGGGGCCGGCGGATACGCAGTATTTT. It translates to CSVVLGPADTQYF.

This clonotype has more than one count but fewer than ten. The V call is TRBV18, the J call TRBJ1-4; 9 bases are a match to TRBD1. The CDR3 extends over 15 amino acids. Germline assignment: CDR1 KGHSH and CDR2 LQKENI. V lost 3 bases, J lost 8 bases, and 7 bases stayed unmatched. The CDR3, as DNA: TGTGCCAGCTCACCGGGGACAGGGAAAGGCGAAAAACTGTTTTTT. This sequence encodes CASSPGTGKGEKLFF.

This clonotype was counted at least ten times. The genes are TRBV5-1 and TRBJ2-1; either TRBD1 or TRBD2 may fit D (5 bases each). The CDR3 has 15 residues. Trimming left V 4 bases short and J 9 bases short, with 20 bases between. Germline CDR1 and CDR2: SGHRS and YFSETQ. The chain's CDR3 is CASSTWTRDEGEQFF. CDR3 in DNA: TGCGCCAGCAGCACCTGGACCCGGGACGAAGGTGAGCAGTTCTTC. Filled out from reference TRBV5-1 and TRBJ2-1, the complete variable domain reads KAGVTQTPRYLIKTRGQQVTLSCSPISGHRSVSWYQQTPGQGLQFLFEYFSETQRNKGNFPGRFSGRQFSNSRSEMNVSTLELGDSALYLCASSTWTRDEGEQFFGPGTRLTVL.

Remarks on this clonotype: This sequence may be a read error, since a much larger clone differs from it by one base. The CDR3 does not end in the conserved phenylalanine or tryptophan, so this is likely a read error. V gene TRBV5-6 combines with J gene TRBJ2-5, with D unclear. The CDR3 consists of 14 residues. CDR1 and CDR2 from the germline V gene are SGHDT and YYEEEE. With 4 bases removed from V and 2 bases from J, the gap between germline ends came to 12 bases. The CDR3 nucleotides are TGTGCCAGCAGCCTGCACTTGATTCAAGAGACCCAGTACCTC. This gives the protein CASSLHLIQETQYL.

In its sample, this clonotype was seen many times. J is TRBJ1-1 and V is TRBV7-3, with 7 positions matching TRBD1. The CDR3 extends over 12 amino acids. V was clipped by 2 bases and J by 7 bases; unmatched bases: 1. Per germline, CDR1 SGHTA and CDR2 FQGTGA. The CDR3 bases are TGTGCCAGCAGCTTACGGACAGGTGAAGCTTTCTTT. It encodes CASSLRTGEAFF.

Only one count was recorded for this clonotype. The CDR3 ends on some other residue instead of the conserved phenylalanine or tryptophan, so this is likely a read error. The V call is TRBV28, the J call TRBJ1-4; D not certain. The CDR3 runs to 14 residues. Trimming shortened V by 6 bases and J by 10 bases, and 18 bases separated the two germline ends. From germline, CDR1 is MDHEN and CDR2 SYDVKM. CDR3 protein: CASSPGRLCGKLFC. CDR3 coding DNA: TGTGCCAGCAGCCCCGGACGCCTCTGCGGAAAACTGTTTTGT.

There are many counts of this clonotype. The rearrangement links TRBV25-1 to TRBJ2-7; possible D gene TRBD1, 5 bases. The CDR3 is 18 amino acids. Trimming took 2 bases from V and 1 from J, leaving 21 bases between them. From germline, CDR1 is MGHDK and CDR2 SYGVNS. The CDR3 here is CASSEVGQGDKLSYEQYF. For the CDR3, the DNA is TGTGCCAGCAGTGAAGTGGGGCAGGGCGACAAACTATCCTACGAGCAGTACTTC.

The V gene is TRBV6-1, the J gene TRBJ2-1, with TRBD1 identical over 7 bases. Germline V gene data show CDR1 as MNHNS and CDR2 as SASEGT. The CDR3 runs to 14 residues. Trimming took 7 bases from V and 0 from J; bases not matched to a gene: 3. The CDR3 DNA reads TGTGCCAGCACAAACAGGGGCTCCTACAATGAGCAGTTCTTC. The encoded protein is CASTNRGSYNEQFF.

This clonotype was detected ten times or more. The chain has TRBV20-1 and TRBJ2-7; 14 bases line up with TRBD2. V was pared by 6 bases and J by 5 bases, with 6 bases of the junction left unmatched. The CDR3 is 14 residues long. Germline V lookup: CDR1 DFQATT, CDR2 SNEGSKA (reference sequence). The CDR3 DNA reads as TGCAGTGCGCGACTAGCGGGGGGGAAAGACGAGCAGTACTTC. Translation: CSARLAGGKDEQYF.

This clonotype has at least ten counts. V gene TRBV5-1 combines with J gene TRBJ2-5, with TRBD1 matching 7 bases. The junction had 3 bases not matched to a gene; V was cut back by 5 bases and J by 5 bases. The CDR3 covers 12 residues. CDR1 is SGHRS and CDR2 is YFSETQ in the germline V gene. CDR3 protein: CASRSDRETQYF. DNA of the CDR3: TGCGCCAGCAGGTCGGACAGGGAGACCCAGTACTTC.

There are many counts of this clonotype. CDR3 in DNA: TGTGCCAGCAGACTCGGACAGGGGGATCAGCCCCAGCATTTT. Encoded protein: CASRLGQGDQPQHF. The V and J genes are TRBV28 and TRBJ1-5; 10 bases align to TRBD1. The CDR3 spans 14 residues. Trimming at V came to 6 bases and at J to 5 bases, leaving 4 bases not matched to a gene. Looked up from germline, CDR1 is MDHEN and CDR2 is SYDVKM.

There are many counts of this clonotype. The chain has TRBV6-5 and TRBJ2-3; D call uncertain. Germline V gives CDR1 MNHEY, CDR2 SVGAGI. This CDR3 has 11 residues. V lost 8 bases and J lost 4, with 7 bases in between. This CDR3 is CASGLSDTQYF. Written as DNA, the CDR3 is TGTGCCAGCGGATTATCAGATACGCAGTATTTT.

The gene calls are TRBV28 and TRBJ2-1, with D possibly TRBD2 on 7 matching bases. CDR1 is MDHEN and CDR2 is SYDVKM in the germline V gene. The CDR3 spans 16 residues. The V end was cut by 4 bases, the J end by 7 bases, with 20 bases between. CDR3 in amino acids: CASSYGLAGARNEQFF. In DNA, the CDR3 is TGTGCCAGCAGTTACGGCCTTGCGGGGGCTAGGAATGAGCAGTTCTTC.

This clonotype was found many times. The rearrangement joins TRBV3-1 to TRBJ1-2; D is undetermined. Germline V gene sequence: CDR1 LGHDT, CDR2 YNNKEL (reference sequence). This CDR3 region has 14 residues. V lost 1 base and J lost 4, with 10 bases in between. CDR3 region: CASSQGTAPYGYTF. The CDR3 nucleotides read TGTGCCAGCAGCCAAGGAACAGCCCCCTATGGCTACACCTTC.

This clonotype came up many times. This sequence joins TRBV12-3 or TRBV12-4 and TRBJ2-7; 10 nucleotides match TRBD1. CDR3 size: 14 residues. J was trimmed by 5 bases and V by 5 bases; bases with no gene match: 6. CDR3 amino acids: CASSRQGARDEQYF. The CDR3 bases are TGTGCCAGCAGTAGACAGGGGGCACGCGACGAGCAGTACTTC.

This clonotype was found many times. The chain has TRBV5-1 and TRBJ1-1; TRBD1 matches 10 bases. V trimming: 7 bases; J trimming: 5 bases; junction bases outside the gene matches: 14. The germline V gene encodes CDR1 SGHRS and CDR2 YFSETQ. The length of the CDR3 is 16 residues. Written as DNA, the CDR3 is TGCGCCAGCGGCCTGACGACAGGGGGCGCGAGGACTGAAGCTTTCTTT. It is translated as CASGLTTGGARTEAFF.

This clonotype appeared many times. The chain recombines TRBV20-1 with TRBJ2-7, with 7 bases identical to TRBD1. Losses at the gene ends were 0 bases for V and 10 bases for J; bases not matched to a gene: 9. Germline CDR1 DFQATT, CDR2 SNEGSKA (reference sequence). The CDR3 consists of 13 residues. The CDR3 is CSARDRRTGDQYF. CDR3 coding DNA: TGCAGTGCTAGAGATCGACGCACAGGGGATCAGTACTTC.

This clonotype was seen a few times. The chain links TRBV6-1 to TRBJ2-2, with D perhaps TRBD2 (6 bases). Trimming pared 7 bases from V and 2 bases from J, leaving 23 bases between. The CDR3 runs 18 residues. The germline CDR1 and CDR2 sequences are MNHNS and SASEGT. The chain's CDR3 is CASKVAREPLANTGELFF. The CDR3 DNA reads TGTGCCAGCAAAGTCGCTCGGGAGCCCCTCGCAAACACCGGGGAGCTGTTTTTT.

This clonotype occurred many times. The chain has TRBV7-2 and TRBJ1-3; the D is unclear. V dropped 1 base and J dropped 9 bases, with 7 bases sitting between them. The length of the CDR3 is 12 residues. CDR1 and CDR2 (germline): SGHTA, FQGNSA. The CDR3 sequence: CASSLEVGTIYF. As DNA, the CDR3 is TGTGCCAGCAGCTTAGAAGTAGGCACCATATATTTT.

In this sample, this clonotype turned up many times. This chain connects TRBV5-1 to TRBJ1-2; D unresolved. Germline V gene data show CDR1 as SGHRS and CDR2 as YFSETQ. The ends were cut back, 2 bases at V and 3 bases at J, with 11 bases in the middle. This CDR3 spans 14 amino acids. The chain's CDR3 is CASSFSTSDYGYTF. Here the CDR3 DNA reads TGCGCCAGCAGCTTCTCGACTTCGGACTATGGCTACACCTTC. Filled out from reference TRBV5-1 and TRBJ1-2, the complete variable domain reads KAGVTQTPRYLIKTRGQQVTLSCSPISGHRSVSWYQQTPGQGLQFLFEYFSETQRNKGNFPGRFSGRQFSNSRSEMNVSTLELGDSALYLCASSFSTSDYGYTFGSGTRLTVV.

In its sample, this clonotype was seen many times. The gene calls are TRBV6-1 and TRBJ2-7, with 7 bases lining up with TRBD1. The ends lost 6 bases at V and 4 bases at J; junction bases unmatched: 9. The CDR3 spans 14 residues. The germline V gene encodes CDR1 MNHNS and CDR2 SASEGT. CDR3 nucleotides: TGTGCCAGCAGCCAGAGGCAGGGGGTATACGAGCAGTACTTC. It specifies CASSQRQGVYEQYF.

This clonotype came up many times. The chain uses TRBV5-1 and TRBJ2-1, with 7 bases that match TRBD2. The V gene end was trimmed by 3 bases and the J gene end by 3 bases; junction bases not matched to a gene: 0. The germline CDR1 and CDR2 sequences are SGHRS and YFSETQ. CDR3 size: 13 residues. The CDR3, as DNA: TGCGCCAGCAGCTCTAGCGGCTACAATGAGCAGTTCTTC. Translation gives CASSSSGYNEQFF.